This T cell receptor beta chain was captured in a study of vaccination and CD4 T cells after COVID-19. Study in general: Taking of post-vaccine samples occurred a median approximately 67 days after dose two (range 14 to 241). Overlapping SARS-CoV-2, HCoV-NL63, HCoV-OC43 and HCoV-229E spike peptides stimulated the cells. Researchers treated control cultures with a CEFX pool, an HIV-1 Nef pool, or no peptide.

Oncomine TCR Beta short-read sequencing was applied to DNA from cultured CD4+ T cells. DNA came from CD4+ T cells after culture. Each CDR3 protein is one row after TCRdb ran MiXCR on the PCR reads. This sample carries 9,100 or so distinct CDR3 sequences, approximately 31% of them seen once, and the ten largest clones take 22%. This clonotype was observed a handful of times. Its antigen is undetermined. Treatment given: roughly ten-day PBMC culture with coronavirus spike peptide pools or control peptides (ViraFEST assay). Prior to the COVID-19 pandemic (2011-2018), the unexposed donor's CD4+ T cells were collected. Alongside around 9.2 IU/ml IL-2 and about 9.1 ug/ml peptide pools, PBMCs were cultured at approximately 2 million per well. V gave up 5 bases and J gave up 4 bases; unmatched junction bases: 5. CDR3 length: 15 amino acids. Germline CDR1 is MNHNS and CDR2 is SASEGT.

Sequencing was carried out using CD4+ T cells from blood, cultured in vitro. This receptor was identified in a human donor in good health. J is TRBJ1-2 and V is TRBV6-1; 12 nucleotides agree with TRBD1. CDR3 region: CASSRGTGGIYGYTF. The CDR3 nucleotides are TGTGCCAGCAGTCGAGGGACAGGGGGCATCTATGGCTACACCTTC.